Sequencing of this TCR beta chain was carried out in a study of cytomegalovirus exposure and HLA in healthy donors. Whole-study context: The roughly 120 validation repertoires matched the roughly 700 first-cohort repertoires in platform, a later analysis reported. Study-level results: The classifier reportedly diagnosed cytomegalovirus status with high sensitivity and specificity. Among TCR beta chains, those listed as cytomegalovirus-associated numbered fewer than 200.

V was pared by 4 bases and J by 0 bases, with 20 bases between. This CDR3 spans 19 amino acids. From germline, CDR1 is SGDLS and CDR2 YYNGEE. On this clone: Its target is unknown.

TCRdb keeps only in-frame clones here, not all; method: immunoSEQ multiplex PCR. The sample holds some 110,000 clones, just under 95% seen once. This TCR was recovered from a woman aged 18-35 years in good health and CMV-seronegative. This chain uses TRBV9 with TRBJ2-6, with D perhaps matching TRBD1 (6 bases). Sequenced sample: PBMCs. The DNA of the CDR3 is TGTGCCAGCAGCCTGGAGGTACAGGGTATTTACTCTGGGGCCAACGTCCTGACTTTC. It is translated as CASSLEVQGIYSGANVLTF.